This TCR beta chain was captured by sequencing in a study of shared clonotypes between healthy human individuals. Study-level background: A couple of women and a few men aged 18 to 49 served as donors.

This clone was seen a single time. What it recognizes is unknown. CDR3 length: 12 amino acids. V was clipped by 10 bases and J by 0 bases, with 10 bases between them. Looked up from germline, CDR1 is SNHLY and CDR2 is FYNNEI. Study-level findings and limits: Donor scarcity curtailed the genetic and exposure-history diversity represented herein.

Amplification in unsorted PBMC replicate PCRs started from roughly 330 ng DNA, which equals around 31,000 T cell genomes. Data came from immunoSEQ multiplex PCR; TCRdb stores just in-frame clones and leaves some out. The sample lists hundreds of thousands of clones; around 78% were seen once. Nashville, Tennessee was home to all donors, who were Caucasian adults. This sequence joins TRBV2 and TRBJ2-7; the D gene is possibly TRBD1 (5 bases). This TCR derives from a woman in her thirties or forties in good health. Some clones in this sample may be carry-over from other donors' samples. The sample comprised PBMCs. In DNA form, the CDR3 reads TGTGCCAACTCAGGGTTCTCCTACGAGCAGTACTTC. Protein product: CANSGFSYEQYF.